One and the same sample provided the 27 T cell receptor beta chains below, sequenced in a study of cytomegalovirus exposure and HLA in healthy donors. The PCR ran on 60 Vbeta and 13 Jbeta primers. Libraries were prepared by immunoSEQ multiplex PCR; TCRdb keeps only in-frame clonotypes and omits some of them. Among some 97,000 clones listed, around 82% were seen once. Sequencing was carried out using PBMCs. The receptors shown here come from a woman between 50 and 59 years old in good health and CMV-seropositive.

The table lists this clone with a count of one. J is TRBJ1-2 and V is TRBV7-9; no firm D call. CDR1 SEHNR and CDR2 FQNEAQ come from the germline V gene (reference sequence). The CDR3 has 18 residues. The V end was cut by 5 bases, the J end by 2 bases, with 24 bases between. Here the CDR3 reads CASSRPDGRPRMNYGYTF. In DNA form, the CDR3 reads TGTGCCAGCAGCCGACCCGATGGCAGGCCACGAATGAACTATGGCTACACCTTC.

The chain recombines TRBV5-8 with TRBJ2-5; D call uncertain. CDR1 SGHTS and CDR2 YDEGEE come from the germline V gene. The CDR3 consists of 12 residues. The V gene lost 4 bases and the J gene lost 7 bases, with 11 bases spanning the gap. As DNA, the CDR3 is TGTGCCAGCAGCGCGTCAACCGGGACCCAGTACTTC. It yields the protein CASSASTGTQYF.

This clone occurred once. This sequence joins TRBV2 and TRBJ2-7; 7 bases match TRBD1. Trimming took 6 bases from V and 5 from J; bases not matched to a gene: 4. The CDR3 consists of 12 residues. CDR1 is SNHLY, CDR2 FYNNEI, per germline. The CDR3 is CASRGQAHEQYF. CDR3 nucleotide sequence: TGTGCCAGCAGAGGACAGGCCCACGAGCAGTACTTC.

The chain employs TRBV6-1 and TRBJ1-4; 11 nucleotides align to TRBD1. This CDR3 region has 15 residues. The germline V gene encodes CDR1 MNHNS and CDR2 SASEGT. Germline trimming cut 3 bases from V and 6 bases from J; bases unmatched to any gene: 3. The CDR3: CASSDPGQGDEKLFF. Here the CDR3 DNA reads TGTGCCAGCAGTGATCCGGGACAGGGGGATGAAAAACTGTTTTTT.

The CDR3 region has the DNA TGCGCCAGCAGCAAACAGGGGTACGACTACGAGCAGTACTTC. Translation: CASSKQGYDYEQYF. The V and J genes are TRBV5-1 and TRBJ2-7; TRBD1 matches 7 bases. This CDR3 has 14 residues. With 4 bases clipped from V and 3 bases from J, the junction kept 7 bases outside the gene matches. Germline assignment: CDR1 SGHRS and CDR2 YFSETQ.

The chain has TRBV10-3 and TRBJ2-7; TRBD1 aligns across 10 bases. Germline V gene data show CDR1 as ENHRY and CDR2 as SYGVKD. CDR3 size: 13 residues. J was trimmed by 2 bases and V by 7 bases; bases with no gene match: 2. The CDR3 sequence: CAIKGQGAYEQYF. The CDR3 DNA is TGTGCCATCAAAGGACAGGGGGCCTACGAGCAGTACTTC.

This clone was detected only a few times. This rearrangement joins TRBV7-9 to TRBJ1-1, with D perhaps TRBD1 (6 bases). There are 13 residues in the CDR3. Germline assignment: CDR1 SEHNR and CDR2 FQNEAQ (reference sequence). Trimming left V 7 bases short and J 1 base short, with 10 bases between. The CDR3 sequence is CASIQQGNTEAFF. The CDR3, as DNA: TGTGCCAGCATACAACAGGGGAACACTGAAGCTTTCTTT. Based on the CDR3 plus reference TRBV7-9 and TRBJ1-1, the full variable domain is DTGVSQNPRHKITKRGQNVTFRCDPISEHNRLYWYRQTLGQGPEFLTYFQNEAQLEKSRLLSDRFSAERPKGSFSTLEIQRTEQGDSAMYLCASIQQGNTEAFFGQGTRLTVV.

This rearrangement joins TRBV25-1 to TRBJ1-4; 7 bases map to TRBD1. This CDR3 comprises 13 residues. Germline V gene lookup returns CDR1 MGHDK and CDR2 SYGVNS. J lost 7 bases, V lost 8 bases, and 7 bases had no gene match. For the CDR3, the DNA is TGTGCCAGCCAATTTAGGACAGGTGAAAAACTGTTTTTT. Protein product: CASQFRTGEKLFF. The full variable domain, completed using reference TRBV25-1 and TRBJ1-4, is EADIYQTPRYLVIGTGKKITLECSQTMGHDKMYWYQQDPGMELHLIHYSYGVNSTEKGDLSSESTVSRIRTEHFPLTLESARPSHTSQYLCASQFRTGEKLFFGSGTQLSVL.

This chain connects TRBV9 to TRBJ1-2, with D possibly being TRBD1 (5 bases). Germline V CDR1 and CDR2: SGDLS, YYNGEE. V gave up 3 bases and J gave up 3 bases, with 12 bases separating them. This CDR3 region has 14 residues. The CDR3 spells CASSGRGWHYGYTF. The CDR3 DNA follows: TGTGCCAGCAGCGGGAGGGGCTGGCACTATGGCTACACCTTC.

The chain uses TRBV2 and TRBJ1-5; D might be TRBD1 (5 bases). The ends were cut back, 3 bases at V and 0 bases at J, with 24 bases in the middle. This CDR3 is 20 amino acids long. In germline, CDR1 is SNHLY, CDR2 FYNNEI. The CDR3 DNA sequence: TGTGCCAGCAGTGATACCGGAGGCACTCCGGGGGTAATTAGCAATCAGCCCCAGCATTTT. Its protein is CASSDTGGTPGVISNQPQHF.

The chain uses TRBV2 and TRBJ2-5; TRBD1 might be the D (6 bases). CDR3 length equals 12 residues. Germline V CDR1 and CDR2: SNHLY, FYNNEI. With 4 bases removed from V and 3 bases from J, the gap between germline ends came to 6 bases. The CDR3 coding sequence is TGTGCCAGCAGTGGGACAGAAGAGACCCAGTACTTC. Protein: CASSGTEETQYF.

The chain employs TRBV6-1 and TRBJ2-1; 9 nucleotides match TRBD2. The CDR3 runs 16 residues. J lost 5 bases, V lost 2 bases, and 7 bases had no gene match. Germline assignment: CDR1 MNHNS and CDR2 SASEGT. CDR3 sequence (DNA): TGTGCCAGCAGTGAATGGTTAGCGGGAGCGGACAATGAGCAGTTCTTC. Protein product: CASSEWLAGADNEQFF.

The rearrangement uses TRBV4-1 and TRBJ2-7; tentatively, D is TRBD1 (6 bases). Deletions cut 0 bases from V and 12 bases from J, with 21 bases between. Germline V gene data show CDR1 as MGHRA and CDR2 as YSYEKL. There are 15 residues in the CDR3. CDR3 residues: CASSQDILAGAQRYF. CDR3 nucleotides: TGCGCCAGCAGCCAAGATATTTTGGCAGGGGCCCAGCGGTACTTC.

The rearrangement links TRBV7-3 to TRBJ1-1; no clear D gene. Germline V gene lookup returns CDR1 SGHTA and CDR2 FQGTGA. Trimming took off 2 bases at V and 7 bases at J, with 17 bases between the two ends. The CDR3 is 15 residues long. As DNA, the CDR3 is TGTGCCAGCAGCTTAGCGCCGGTACAGACCTATGAAGCTTTCTTT. Its protein product is CASSLAPVQTYEAFF.

The chain joins TRBV10-3 to TRBJ2-2; weak D call: TRBD1 (6 bases). The CDR3 extends over 13 amino acids. The V gene's germline CDR1 is ENHRY and CDR2 SYGVKD. Trimming took off 8 bases at V and 1 base at J, with 8 bases between the two ends. This CDR3 reads CAILDRNTGELFF. The CDR3 bases are TGTGCCATCTTGGACAGGAACACCGGGGAGCTGTTTTTT.

V gene TRBV13 combines with J gene TRBJ2-1; 8 bases align to TRBD1. The J segment lost 1 base and the V segment lost 0 bases, leaving 2 bases of the junction unmatched. The CDR3 has 16 residues. Germline lookup yields CDR1 PRHDT and CDR2 FYEKMQ (reference sequence). CDR3 DNA: TGTGCCAGCAGCTTAGGGACAGGGGATTCCTACAATGAGCAGTTCTTC. It specifies CASSLGTGDSYNEQFF.

There are a few counts of this clone. The chain employs TRBV6-5 and TRBJ1-1; D ambiguous. The CDR3 loop spans 12 amino acids. Germline V gene data show CDR1 as MNHEY and CDR2 as SVGAGI. V was pared by 5 bases and J by 6 bases, with 10 bases between. The CDR3 here is CASSLEVSEAFF. The CDR3 coding sequence is TGTGCCAGCAGTCTCGAGGTATCTGAAGCTTTCTTT.

The chain employs TRBV2 and TRBJ1-1; a possible D gene is TRBD1 (5 bases). V was shortened by 10 bases and J by 4 bases, with 16 bases between the two germline ends. From germline, CDR1 is SNHLY and CDR2 FYNNEI. The CDR3 spans 13 residues. The CDR3 reads CANNTGRGTEAFF. CDR3 DNA: TGTGCCAACAACACAGGAAGGGGCACTGAAGCTTTCTTT.

The genes are TRBV6-5 and TRBJ1-2, with TRBD1 as a possible D gene (6 bases). Trimming stripped 5 bases from V and 6 bases from J, with 13 bases between. This CDR3 has 13 residues. CDR1 MNHEY and CDR2 SVGAGI come from the germline V gene. CDR3 sequence reads: CASSIGQLDGYTF. For the CDR3, the DNA is TGTGCCAGCAGTATTGGACAGCTTGATGGCTACACCTTC.

The chain uses TRBV6-5 and TRBJ2-7; the match to TRBD1 covers 8 bases. The trim removed 7 bases at V and 2 bases at J, leaving 4 bases unmatched. This CDR3 contains 13 residues. CDR1 and CDR2 from the germline V gene are MNHEY and SVGAGI. CDR3: CASTGQGTYEQYF. The CDR3 DNA is TGTGCCAGCACCGGACAGGGCACCTACGAGCAGTACTTC.

The table lists this clone with a count of one. The J gene is TRBJ2-1, the V gene TRBV27, with no clear D. V was clipped by 5 bases and J by 0 bases, with 17 bases between them. Germline-derived CDR1 and CDR2 are MNHEY and SMNVEV (reference sequence). The CDR3 has 17 amino acids. DNA of the CDR3: TGTGCCAGCAGTCAATTACTGGTCCTTAACTCCTACAATGAGCAGTTCTTC. Protein sequence: CASSQLLVLNSYNEQFF.

The chain joins TRBV30 to TRBJ2-2; 9 bases are shared with TRBD2. V lost 3 bases and J lost 1; bases outside the gene matches: 0. Germline CDR1 reads GTSNPN; CDR2 reads SVGIG (reference sequence). The CDR3 has 14 amino acids. The CDR3 is CAWRLAGNTGELFF. The CDR3 DNA reads TGTGCCTGGAGACTAGCGGGGAACACCGGGGAGCTGTTTTTT.

This rearrangement joins TRBV9 to TRBJ2-7; tentative D call: TRBD1 (5 bases). The CDR3 is 17 residues long. CDR1 is SGDLS, CDR2 YYNGEE, per germline. V lost 4 bases and J 4 bases, leaving 24 bases between the germline ends. In DNA, the CDR3 is TGTGCCAGCAGCCCCAGTGATGGGGTGACAGCGAGATACGAGCAGTACTTC. Its translation is CASSPSDGVTARYEQYF.

The chain couples TRBV5-1 to TRBJ2-7, with D perhaps matching TRBD2 (5 bases). V lost 0 bases and J 5 bases, leaving 15 bases between the germline ends. CDR1 and CDR2 (germline): SGHRS, YFSETQ. The CDR3 sequence is 15 residues long. CDR3 DNA: TGCGCCAGCAGCTTGGAAGGACCGGGAAGAAACGAGCAGTACTTC. Amino acid sequence: CASSLEGPGRNEQYF.

Regarding this clone: Other DNA sequences in this specimen translate into the identical CDR3. The chain is built from TRBV27 and TRBJ2-7, with D unresolved. The V end was cut by 0 bases, the J end by 4 bases, with 7 bases between. CDR1 is MNHEY, CDR2 SMNVEV, per germline (reference sequence). This CDR3 has 13 amino acids. CDR3 sequence reads: CASSLSGPYEQYF. The CDR3 nucleotides are TGTGCCAGCAGTTTATCGGGCCCTTACGAGCAGTACTTC.

Notes on this clone: The germline gene is not matched at one end of the junction; a read error may be the cause. For the CDR3, the DNA is TGTGCCAGCAGCGTAGATCCAGGGGGACCGCTATCTGGAAGCACCATATATTTT. Translated, it gives CASSVDPGGPLSGSTIYF. J is TRBJ1-3 and V is TRBV9, with TRBD1 matching over 7 bases. This CDR3 region has 18 residues. Per germline, CDR1 SGDLS and CDR2 YYNGEE.

The table lists this clone with a few counts. The V and J genes are TRBV29-1 and TRBJ1-2, with 7 bases lining up with TRBD1. From germline, CDR1 is SQVTM and CDR2 ANQGSEA. The CDR3 length is 15 residues. Unmatched junction bases numbered 12, after V lost 5 bases and J lost 3 bases. CDR3 in DNA: TGCAGCGTTCCCGGACAGGCCCCTCTACACTATGGCTACACCTTC. Translation: CSVPGQAPLHYGYTF.